The source of this T cell receptor (beta chain) is a study of T-cell reconstitution after alpha-beta-depleted transplantation in children (dated by TCRdb to the mid-2010s). Notes on the research overall: T-cell immune reconstitution after TCRalphabeta/CD19-depleted allogeneic hematopoietic cell transplantation in children was quantitatively tracked in the study by means of TCR repertoire profiling.

Details on this clonotype: Its specific antigen is unknown. Germline and junction disagree at one end, which may indicate a read error.

The treatment or condition label on this specimen signifies: allogeneic hematopoietic cell transplantation with graft depleted of TCRalphabeta T cells and CD19 B cells. Transplant recipients were children who received TCRalphabeta/CD19-depleted allogeneic hematopoietic cell grafts. According to the germline V gene, CDR1 reads MDHEN and CDR2 reads SYDVKM. Including cysteine and phenylalanine, the CDR3 has 16 amino acids. Here the CDR3 DNA is all that survives: 48 bases in frame from base 1. Overall study results and their limits: The frequencies of hyperexpanded clones fell over the following months, and after one year, T-cell counts and TCRbeta diversity were mostly attributed to newly produced T cells. Apparently early alphabetaT-cell count recovery about two months after transplant reportedly relied on only several hundred rapidly expanded clones derived from non-depleted graft cells. The high TCRbeta diversity at day 60 in some patients was ascribed to recipient T cells and intrathymic progenitors that had survived conditioning.

Libraries came from PCR. This sample was sequenced with an Illumina HiSeq 2500. Molecular barcoding was employed in the preparation of TCR libraries, with unique molecular identifiers being used to normalize TCRbeta repertoire quantification. The public reads were reprocessed in TCRdb via fastp at Q25 and MiXCR, keeping in-frame beta chains. Identical CDR3 proteins give one entry, which carries the most common genes and DNA. Within this sample are 440,000 or so distinct CDR3 sequences, with 43% of them counted one time only. The top ten clones comprise 25% to 30% of the sample. The sequencing here drew on PBMCs, taken before TCRalphabeta/CD19-depleted stem cell transplant. The sequence joins TRBV28 to TRBJ1-3; matching of 6 bases hints at TRBD1 as the D gene. The origin of this receptor is a girl aged 2 to 10 with aplastic anemia, due to receive a stem cell transplant. The CDR3 reads CASSFVVGTPGNTVYF. Read as DNA, the sequence is TGTGCCAGCAGTTTTGTAGTAGGGACACCTGGAAACACCGTATATTTT.